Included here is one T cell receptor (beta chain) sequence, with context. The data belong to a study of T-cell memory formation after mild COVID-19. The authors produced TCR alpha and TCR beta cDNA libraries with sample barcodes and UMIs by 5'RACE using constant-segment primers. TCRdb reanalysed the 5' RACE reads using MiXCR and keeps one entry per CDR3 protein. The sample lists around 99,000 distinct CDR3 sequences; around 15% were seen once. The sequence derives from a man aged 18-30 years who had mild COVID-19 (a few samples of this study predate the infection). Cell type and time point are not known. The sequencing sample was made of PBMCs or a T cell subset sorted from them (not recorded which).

The CDR3 bases are TGTGCCAGCAGCCCGGCGACAGCCTACGAGCAGTACTTC. This sequence encodes CASSPATAYEQYF. The gene calls are TRBV7-3 and TRBJ2-7; tentatively, D is TRBD1 (5 bases). The ends were cut back, 5 bases at V and 2 bases at J, with 10 bases in the middle. The CDR3 covers 13 residues. The germline CDR1 and CDR2 sequences are SGHTA and FQGTGA.